This T cell receptor beta chain is from a study of T cells after yellow fever vaccination. Study-level results: High-abundance clonotypes from the bulk population could contaminate FACS-sorted repertoires.

The CDR3 spans 16 residues. The germline V gene has CDR1 SEHNR and CDR2 FQNEAQ (reference sequence). V was cut by 5 bases and J by 0 bases, with 15 bases left in between. TCRdb reanalysed the 5' RACE reads using MiXCR and keeps one entry per CDR3 protein. The data contain approximately 580,000 distinct CDR3 sequences, about a sixth of them singletons. Regarding this clonotype: Its matching antigen is unknown.

The TCR was taken from a young man who received the YFV17D yellow fever vaccine. Sample: PBMCs, taken about 5 days after the first yellow fever vaccination. V usage is TRBV7-9 and J usage is TRBJ2-3; the D is unclear. The CDR3 protein is CASSTRHLASTDTQYF. In DNA, the CDR3 is TGTGCCAGCAGCACAAGACATTTGGCTAGCACAGATACGCAGTATTTT.